This T cell receptor beta chain was obtained from a study of graft-versus-host responses after intestinal transplantation. V lost 6 bases to trimming and J lost 4 bases; unmatched junction nucleotides: 4. CDR3 length equals 14 residues. Per germline, CDR1 LNHDA and CDR2 SQIVND (reference sequence). Note on this clone: Antigen specificity is unknown.

Here immunoSEQ multiplex PCR was the method, and the copy in TCRdb shows in-frame clones only, minus some. The sample includes approximately 130,000 clones, just over 90% of them seen just once. The chain employs TRBV19 and TRBJ1-5; 9 bases are a match to TRBD1. The clonotype comes from a human donor who received an intestinal transplant. The sequencing here drew on unstimulated CD4+ T cells sorted from spleen or lymph node cells, taken before intestinal transplant. The CDR3 region is CASRSGTGNQPQHF. Written as DNA, the CDR3 is TGTGCCAGTAGGTCCGGGACAGGGAATCAGCCCCAGCATTTT.